This is a list of T cell receptor beta chains from one sample in a study of a mutant IDH1 vaccine in newly diagnosed glioma. Antigen specificity for these receptors is unknown. The repertoire was sequenced with immunoSEQ multiplex PCR; TCRdb's copy has only in-frame clones and lacks some. This table has roughly 34,000 clones, roughly 54% appearing once. The material sequenced was PBMCs, taken from a glioma patient whose treatment included an IDH1 peptide vaccine. Receptor source: a young woman with glioma. Both conserved end residues are part of each CDR3.

J gene,V gene,CDR3 protein
TRBJ2-1,TRBV10-2,CASSELGGNEQFF
TRBJ2-5,TRBV6-6,CASSRGDQETQYF
TRBJ2-5,TRBV7-9,CASRGVGETQYF
TRBJ2-3,TRBV7-2,CASRLGLAGVADTQYF
TRBJ2-7,TRBV15,CATSRDGGSYEQYF
TRBJ2-7,TRBV7-2,CASSLGPEGGEQYF
TRBJ2-5,TRBV6-5,CASSSQYQTQYF
TRBJ1-4,TRBV7-9,CASSQDSRKLFF
TRBJ1-2,TRBV9,CASSASYGYTF
TRBJ1-4,TRBV5-4,CASSQAGQGSEKLFF
TRBJ1-6,TRBV19,CASTMGGTVNSPLHF
TRBJ2-7,TRBV6-1,CATLWDRGTYEQYF
TRBJ1-1,TRBV15,CATSRDRTDTEAFF
TRBJ2-1,TRBV6-5,CASGSRGYNEQFF
TRBJ2-7,TRBV29-1,CSGITGGPYEQYF
TRBJ1-2,TRBV30,CAWHRNYGYTF
TRBJ2-3,TRBV6-1,CASSTGLADTDTQYF
TRBJ1-1,TRBV9,CASSVISKLMNTEAFF
TRBJ1-4,TRBV7-7,CASSLKGQLNEKLFF
TRBJ2-1,TRBV5-1,CASRGGLTPTSHNEQFF
TRBJ2-5,TRBV13,CASSLAGGLQETQYF
TRBJ2-2,TRBV7-6,CASSLRAGANTGELFF
TRBJ1-1,TRBV5-1,CASSVGSNTEAFF
TRBJ1-6,TRBV7-2,CASSWDRGDSPLHF
TRBJ2-1,TRBV9,CASSGIAGLSYNEQFF
TRBJ1-1,TRBV5-1,CASSPSPLTGATEAFF
TRBJ1-4,TRBV28,CASSRGGVYVRANEKLFF
TRBJ1-1,TRBV6-6,CASKPRDSAAFF
TRBJ2-2,TRBV4-1,CASSHASLPGELFF
TRBJ1-1,TRBV4-1,CASSQRYYSSGAQNTEAFF
TRBJ2-1,TRBV29-1,CSVEEERGIIFNEQFF
TRBJ1-1,TRBV7-9,CASSLSGGTNTEAFF
TRBJ1-1,TRBV28,CASSLYRNTEAFF
TRBJ2-5,TRBV14,CASSQDRQTQYF
TRBJ2-2,TRBV10-3,CAISPWITGLPGELFF
TRBJ2-7,TRBV18,CASSPGGTYEQYF
TRBJ1-1,TRBV7-9,CASSIWDREGAEAFF
TRBJ2-3,TRBV4-2,CASSHDFGSGSVMDTQYF
TRBJ1-3,TRBV10-3,CAISESGEGSIYF
TRBJ1-1,TRBV13,CASSSSQIAFTEAFF
TRBJ1-1,TRBV6-1,CASSVLTTGPSSEAFF
TRBJ2-2,TRBV18,CASSLYVAGLNTGELFF
TRBJ2-7,TRBV29-1,CSVEDTGTASYEQYF